The rows below give T cell receptor beta chains drawn from one sample of a study of blood T cell repertoires in COVID-19. Profiling relied on immunoSEQ multiplex PCR, and the TCRdb table lists in-frame clones only, not all of them. The sample has more than 110,000 clones, roughly 82% seen once. The sample taken for sequencing was peripheral blood. Every receptor here comes from a man aged 80 or over with acute or convalescent COVID-19. Each CDR3 is given with its conserved first and last residue. The D gene is left open where the match is weak. Clone size appears in some rows only: once, few, many, or a class for an expanded clone.

j_gene | v_gene | len | abundance | d_gene | CDR3aa | CDR3nt
TRBJ2-5 | TRBV29-1 | 14 | few | . | CSVEETRVGKTQYF | TGCAGCGTTGAAGAGACGCGGGTGGGAAAGACCCAGTACTTC
TRBJ2-7 | TRBV4-3 | 14 | . | . | CASSPSRVVYEQYF | TGCGCCAGCAGCCCGAGTCGAGTAGTCTACGAGCAGTACTTC
TRBJ2-7 | TRBV14 | 15 | . | . | CASSQDRVRNYEQYF | TGTGCCAGCAGCCAAGATCGGGTTCGCAACTACGAGCAGTACTTC
TRBJ2-3 | TRBV3-1/TRBV3-2 | 15 | . | TRBD2 | CASSERGVAPDTQYF | TGTGCCAGCAGTGAGCGGGGGGTCGCCCCAGATACGCAGTATTTT
TRBJ1-1 | TRBV2 | 14 | . | . | CASSGVSMNTEAFF | TGTGCCAGCAGCGGAGTCTCGATGAACACTGAAGCTTTCTTT
TRBJ2-3 | TRBV2 | 13 | . | . | CASGGTESDTQYF | TGTGCCAGCGGAGGGACTGAGTCAGATACGCAGTATTTT
TRBJ2-2 | TRBV5-4 | 15 | . | TRBD1 | CASSRTGATGGELFF | TGTGCCAGCAGCCGGACAGGGGCAACGGGCGGGGAGCTGTTTTTT
TRBJ1-6 | TRBV7-2 | 16 | . | . | CASSLYGGQFYSPLHF | TGTGCCAGCAGCTTATACGGCGGACAGTTTTATTCACCCCTCCACTTT
TRBJ1-3 | TRBV2 | 14 | . | . | CASSGTVGGNTIYF | TGTGCCAGCAGTGGGACAGTGGGGGGAAACACCATATATTTT
TRBJ1-4 | TRBV6-5 | 15 | once | TRBD1 | CASSQEQGASEKLFF | TGTGCCAGCAGCCAAGAACAGGGGGCGAGTGAAAAACTGTTTTTT
TRBJ1-2 | TRBV7-9 | 15 | . | . | CASSLGGRSNYGYTF | TGTGCCAGCAGCTTAGGAGGTCGATCTAACTATGGCTACACCTTC
TRBJ2-1 | TRBV19 | 17 | few | TRBD2 | CASSFGLAGSLDNEQFF | TGTGCCAGTAGTTTCGGACTAGCGGGGTCTCTGGACAATGAGCAGTTCTTC
TRBJ1-1 | TRBV12-3/TRBV12-4 | 13 | . | . | CASSPGGLVRAFF | TGTGCCAGCAGTCCCGGAGGATTAGTTAGAGCTTTCTTT
TRBJ2-2 | TRBV25-1 | 14 | . | . | CASSVRGKHGELFF | TGTGCCAGCAGTGTTCGGGGGAAGCACGGGGAGCTGTTTTTT
TRBJ2-1 | TRBV28 | 17 | . | TRBD2 | CASSSLLAGGRFNEQFF | TGTGCCAGCAGTTCCCTCCTAGCGGGGGGGCGGTTCAATGAGCAGTTCTTC
TRBJ2-5 | TRBV6-5 | 14 | . | . | CASSTGDFQETQYF | TGTGCCAGCAGTACAGGGGACTTTCAAGAGACCCAGTACTTC
TRBJ1-1 | TRBV5-1 | 14 | . | . | CASIRGGSDTEAFF | TGCGCCAGCATTAGGGGGGGATCGGACACTGAAGCTTTCTTT
TRBJ1-6 | TRBV5-6 | 17 | . | . | CASSLVADRTYNSPLHF | TGTGCCAGCAGCTTGGTTGCGGACAGAACCTATAATTCACCCCTCCACTTT
TRBJ2-1 | TRBV18 | 19 | . | TRBD1 | CASSLGISSGQGRGNEQFF | TGTGCCAGCTCCCTGGGTATCTCATCGGGACAGGGACGAGGAAATGAGCAGTTCTTC
TRBJ2-7 | TRBV7-2 | 14 | . | . | CASSLVGTGNEQYF | TGTGCCAGCAGCTTAGTCGGTACGGGAAACGAGCAGTACTTC
TRBJ2-2 | TRBV7-9 | 13 | . | . | CASSPWNTGELFF | TGTGCCAGCAGCCCTTGGAACACCGGGGAGCTGTTTTTT
TRBJ1-4 | TRBV19 | 14 | . | . | CASSRESTNEKLFF | TGTGCCAGTAGTAGGGAGTCAACTAATGAAAAACTGTTTTTT
TRBJ2-7 | TRBV27 | 15 | . | TRBD1 | CASSSGQGVSYEQYF | TGTGCCAGCAGTAGTGGACAGGGGGTCTCCTACGAGCAGTACTTC
TRBJ1-4 | TRBV6-5 | 14 | . | . | CASSLTATNEKLFF | TGTGCCAGCAGTTTGACAGCAACTAATGAAAAACTGTTTTTT
TRBJ1-6 | TRBV5-1 | 13 | . | TRBD1 | CASSSTGNSPLHF | TGCGCCAGCAGCTCGACAGGGAATTCACCCCTCCACTTT
TRBJ2-7 | TRBV5-8 | 17 | . | TRBD2 | CASSVGLAGETTYEQYF | TGTGCCAGCAGCGTTGGACTAGCGGGGGAGACCACCTACGAGCAGTACTTC
TRBJ2-2 | TRBV5-1 | 13 | . | . | CASSGQNAGELFF | TGCGCCAGCAGCGGGCAGAACGCCGGGGAGCTGTTTTTT
TRBJ1-1 | TRBV6-5 | 14 | . | TRBD1 | CASGGQGRYREAFF | TGTGCCAGCGGAGGACAGGGGAGATATCGGGAAGCTTTCTTT
TRBJ1-4 | TRBV28 | 12 | . | . | CASSQGREKLFF | TGTGCCAGCTCCCAGGGCAGAGAAAAACTGTTTTTT
TRBJ2-3 | TRBV10-2 | 16 | . | TRBD2 | CASSDLAGASTDTQYF | TGCGCCAGCAGTGACCTAGCGGGGGCTAGCACAGATACGCAGTATTTT
TRBJ1-5 | TRBV15 | 15 | . | . | CATSRGSYSNQPQHF | TGTGCCACCAGCAGAGGCAGTTATAGCAATCAGCCCCAGCATTTT
TRBJ1-2 | TRBV3-1/TRBV3-2 | 14 | . | . | CASSPSLQGQGYTF | TGTGCCAGCAGCCCGTCATTACAGGGCCAAGGCTACACCTTC
TRBJ2-3 | TRBV18 | 13 | . | . | CASSPPSVDTQYF | TGTGCCAGCTCACCACCGTCGGTTGATACGCAGTATTTT
TRBJ2-5 | TRBV7-9 | 15 | . | . | CASSRGTDSRETQYF | TGTGCCAGCAGCCGAGGGACTGACAGCCGGGAGACCCAGTACTTC
TRBJ2-7 | TRBV6-5 | 14 | . | TRBD1 | CASSRGTDSYEQYF | TGTGCCAGCAGCCGAGGGACAGACTCCTACGAGCAGTACTTC
TRBJ2-2 | TRBV11-2 | 15 | . | . | CASSLSGLRDGELFF | TGTGCCAGCAGCCTGTCGGGACTGAGGGACGGGGAGCTGTTTTTT
TRBJ2-2 | TRBV27 | 13 | . | TRBD1 | CATGTGDTGELFF | TGTGCCACCGGGACAGGGGACACCGGGGAGCTGTTTTTT
TRBJ2-6 | TRBV6-5 | 14 | . | . | CASSPDMLANVLTF | TGTGCCAGCAGCCCAGACATGCTGGCCAACGTCCTGACTTTC
TRBJ1-3 | TRBV4-2 | 19 | . | . | CASSQAPFGGRSSGNTIYF | TGTGCCAGCAGCCAAGCTCCCTTCGGGGGGCGGAGCTCTGGAAACACCATATATTTT
TRBJ2-2 | TRBV11-3 | 16 | . | TRBD2 | CASSLVNSWEGGELFF | TGTGCCAGCAGCTTAGTGAACAGCTGGGAGGGCGGGGAGCTGTTTTTT
TRBJ2-7 | TRBV4-1 | 15 | . | TRBD1 | CASSQDRQGRYEQYF | TGCGCCAGCAGCCAAGATAGACAGGGTCGTTACGAGCAGTACTTC
TRBJ2-7 | TRBV2 | 13 | . | TRBD1 | CASSRTGGQEQYF | TGTGCCAGCAGTAGGACAGGGGGCCAGGAGCAGTACTTC
TRBJ2-1 | TRBV11-2 | 11 | . | . | CASSSFDEQFF | TGTGCCAGCAGCTCATTTGATGAGCAGTTCTTC
TRBJ1-1 | TRBV30 | 11 | . | . | CAWSVEHEAFF | TGTGCCTGGAGTGTCGAACATGAAGCTTTCTTT
TRBJ2-7 | TRBV6-2/TRBV6-3 | 15 | . | TRBD2 | CASSYRGLVTYEQYF | TGTGCCAGCAGTTACCGCGGACTAGTAACCTACGAGCAGTACTTC
TRBJ1-1 | TRBV2 | 12 | . | TRBD1 | CATTGQGPEAFF | TGTGCCACCACAGGACAGGGCCCTGAAGCTTTCTTT
TRBJ2-7 | TRBV7-6 | 13 | . | TRBD2 | CASSLTAGGRQYF | TGTGCCAGCAGCTTGACGGCGGGGGGGCGGCAGTACTTC
TRBJ2-2 | TRBV19 | 16 | . | TRBD1 | CASSKGQGAVAGELFF | TGTGCCAGTAGTAAGGGACAGGGGGCTGTTGCCGGGGAGCTGTTTTTT